A single sample is the source of the 30 T cell receptor beta chains below, sequenced in a study of blood T cell repertoires in COVID-19. Measured with immunoSEQ multiplex PCR; TCRdb has only the in-frame clones, and not every one. The table lists more than 200,000 clones, approximately 80% of them singletons. The sequenced material came from peripheral blood. These receptors all stem from a woman between 40 and 55 years old who had recovered from COVID-19.

The V and J genes are TRBV5-1 and TRBJ2-1, with TRBD1 as a possible D gene (6 bases). Germline V gene lookup returns CDR1 SGHRS and CDR2 YFSETQ. Trimming removed 6 bases from V and 5 bases from J, with 18 bases in between. The CDR3 runs to 15 residues. The DNA of the CDR3 is TGCGCCAGCAACCTTCAATGGACAGCTGACAATGAGCAGTTCTTC. It encodes CASNLQWTADNEQFF.

The CDR3 spells CAWSLGIGIQNEQFF. CDR3 sequence (DNA): TGTGCCTGGAGTCTCGGGATCGGCATTCAGAATGAGCAGTTCTTC. The V call is TRBV30, the J call TRBJ2-1, with a tentative D call TRBD2 (5 bases). CDR3 length: 15 residues. Germline V CDR1 and CDR2: GTSNPN, SVGIG (reference sequence). Trimming cost V 2 bases and J 7 bases, with 18 bases left between them.

V and J are TRBV10-3 and TRBJ2-7; TRBD1 agrees at 9 bases. The CDR3 extends over 14 amino acids. J gave up 4 bases and V 9 bases, and 10 bases lay outside the gene matches. Germline loops: CDR1 ENHRY, CDR2 SYGVKD. The CDR3 coding sequence is TGTGCCATAGAACCGGGACAGGGTGTGTACGAGCAGTACTTC. Translating gives CAIEPGQGVYEQYF.

V is TRBV27 and J is TRBJ1-1; 10 nucleotides agree with TRBD1. CDR1 and CDR2 from the germline V gene are MNHEY and SMNVEV (reference sequence). The CDR3 contains 16 residues. The trim removed 6 bases at V and 7 bases at J, leaving 14 bases unmatched. CDR3 sequence (DNA): TGTGCCAGCAGACATCCCGCGGGACAGGGGATCTTTGAAGCTTTCTTT. Translation gives CASRHPAGQGIFEAFF.

The V call is TRBV12-3 or TRBV12-4, the J call TRBJ2-1; 10 nucleotides align to TRBD2. V shed 8 bases, J shed 7 bases, and the junction held 5 bases outside the gene matches. This CDR3 is built from 13 residues. The CDR3 protein is CASYASGGNEQFF. CDR3 bases: TGTGCCAGCTATGCTAGCGGGGGAAATGAGCAGTTCTTC.

This clone has just one count. The V call is TRBV10-3, the J call TRBJ1-2, with D possibly being TRBD1 (5 bases). V lost 10 bases, J lost 4 bases, and 19 bases lay in between. The germline CDR1 and CDR2 sequences are ENHRY and SYGVKD. The CDR3 contains 14 residues. In nucleotides, the CDR3 is TGTGCCACCGCGGGGGGGGAGAGGAGCTATGGCTACACCTTC. Amino acid sequence: CATAGGERSYGYTF.

The chain links TRBV2 to TRBJ2-2, with a weak D call TRBD1 (5 bases). CDR1 is SNHLY, CDR2 FYNNEI, per germline. The CDR3 has 13 residues. V shed 4 bases and J shed 6 bases, with 9 bases lying between them. The CDR3 is CASSVSGPGELFF. The CDR3 DNA reads as TGTGCCAGCAGTGTTTCAGGGCCCGGGGAGCTGTTTTTT.

V is TRBV5-1 and J is TRBJ2-3, with TRBD2 as a possible D gene (7 bases). CDR3 size: 14 residues. V dropped 1 base and J dropped 4 bases, with 10 bases sitting between them. Looked up from germline, CDR1 is SGHRS and CDR2 is YFSETQ. The CDR3 bases are TGCGCCAGCAGCTTGTGGGGGGGCCCAGATACGCAGTATTTT. It translates to CASSLWGGPDTQYF.

CDR3 amino acids: CASSFLAGEQFF. The DNA of the CDR3 is TGCGCCAGCAGCTTCTTAGCCGGGGAGCAGTTCTTC. The chain is built from TRBV5-1 and TRBJ2-1, with D unclear. The CDR3 is made up of 12 amino acids. V lost 2 bases and J lost 10, with 10 bases in between. Looked up from germline, CDR1 is SGHRS and CDR2 is YFSETQ.

The gene calls are TRBV5-1 and TRBJ1-3, with 7 bases that match TRBD1. This CDR3 is 16 amino acids long. V lost 0 bases, J lost 3 bases, and 6 bases stayed unmatched. Germline values: CDR1 SGHRS, CDR2 YFSETQ. The CDR3 nucleotides read TGCGCCAGCAGCTTGGGACAGGGAAGTGGTGGAAACACCATATATTTT. Its translation: CASSLGQGSGGNTIYF.

The gene calls are TRBV29-1 and TRBJ1-1; the D gene is possibly TRBD1 (5 bases). The CDR3 has 13 residues. Germline loops: CDR1 SQVTM, CDR2 ANQGSEA. Between the trimmed V and J ends, which lost 2 bases and 4 bases, there was a span of 11 bases. The CDR3 nucleotides read TGCAGCGTTGAAATTGAAGGGGTCACTGAAGCTTTCTTT. Its translation: CSVEIEGVTEAFF.

The chain couples TRBV4-3 to TRBJ2-3; tentatively, D is TRBD1 (5 bases). The germline V and J ends were trimmed by 0 bases and 2 bases, with 27 bases remaining between them. CDR1 and CDR2 from the germline V gene are LGHNA and YSLEER. The CDR3 runs to 21 residues. The chain's CDR3 is CASSQDSAGPPNRKPTDTQYF. As DNA, the CDR3 is TGCGCCAGCAGCCAAGATTCCGCTGGGCCCCCGAACAGGAAACCCACAGATACGCAGTATTTT.

This clone has only a few counts. The chain couples TRBV19 to TRBJ1-1; no clear D. V gave up 6 bases and J gave up 6 bases, with 5 bases separating them. Germline CDR1 reads LNHDA; CDR2 reads SQIVND (reference sequence). The CDR3 has 10 amino acids. The CDR3 spells CASRGPEAFF. For the CDR3, the DNA is TGTGCCAGTAGGGGCCCTGAAGCTTTCTTT.

The CDR3 coding sequence is TGTGCCAGCAGATTAGCGGGGGAATCCTACAATGAGCAGTTCTTC. This sequence encodes CASRLAGESYNEQFF. The chain links TRBV7-3 to TRBJ2-1; 9 bases are shared with TRBD2. After removal of 6 bases from V and 1 base from J, the junction contained 4 bases not matched to a gene. From germline, CDR1 is SGHTA and CDR2 FQGTGA. The CDR3 consists of 15 residues.

The J gene is TRBJ2-1, the V gene TRBV18, with D unclear. Between the trimmed V and J ends, which lost 2 bases and 4 bases, there was a span of 6 bases. CDR1 KGHSH and CDR2 LQKENI come from the germline V gene. The CDR3 runs to 13 residues. CDR3 loop: CASSPGQYNEQFF. CDR3 sequence (DNA): TGTGCCAGCTCACCAGGGCAGTACAATGAGCAGTTCTTC.

This clone was detected once. The chain employs TRBV7-9 and TRBJ2-3; no reliable D call. This CDR3 has 13 amino acids. The germline V gene encodes CDR1 SEHNR and CDR2 FQNEAQ (reference sequence). Trimming stripped 5 bases from V and 0 bases from J, with 6 bases between. CDR3 protein: CASSDGSTDTQYF. CDR3 nucleotide sequence: TGTGCCAGCAGCGACGGGAGCACAGATACGCAGTATTTT. Supplemented by reference TRBV7-9 and TRBJ2-3, the full variable domain reads DTGVSQNPRHKITKRGQNVTFRCDPISEHNRLYWYRQTLGQGPEFLTYFQNEAQLEKSRLLSDRFSAERPKGSFSTLEIQRTEQGDSAMYLCASSDGSTDTQYFGPGTRLTVL.

CDR3 residues: CAWSVQFNQETQYF. Written as DNA, the CDR3 is TGTGCCTGGAGTGTACAGTTCAACCAAGAGACCCAGTACTTC. The chain is built from TRBV30 and TRBJ2-5, with D uncertain. Trimming removed 0 bases from V and 0 bases from J, with 8 bases in between. Germline V gene lookup returns CDR1 GTSNPN and CDR2 SVGIG (reference sequence). This CDR3 spans 14 amino acids.

The chain combines TRBV19 with TRBJ1-5; D may be TRBD1 (5 bases). V was clipped by 3 bases and J by 2 bases, with 11 bases between them. Germline values: CDR1 LNHDA, CDR2 SQIVND (reference sequence). This CDR3 is built from 15 residues. The CDR3 DNA follows: TGTGCCAGTAGTATGGCCGGAGGGGGCAATCAGCCCCAGCATTTT. It codes for CASSMAGGGNQPQHF. Together with reference TRBV19 and TRBJ1-5, the CDR3 gives the full variable domain: DGGITQSPKYLFRKEGQNVTLSCEQNLNHDAMYWYRQDPGQGLRLIYYSQIVNDFQKGDIAEGYSVSREKKESFPLTVTSAQKNPTAFYLCASSMAGGGNQPQHFGDGTRLSIL.

V usage is TRBV7-3 and J usage is TRBJ1-4; 10 bases line up with TRBD1. With 5 bases clipped from V and 4 bases from J, the junction kept 7 bases outside the gene matches. CDR3 length: 16 residues. The germline V gene encodes CDR1 SGHTA and CDR2 FQGTGA. The CDR3 DNA follows: TGTGCCAGCAGCCCCGGGACAGGGGCGGATAATGAAAAACTGTTTTTT. It yields the protein CASSPGTGADNEKLFF.

This clone has just one count. The chain joins TRBV15 to TRBJ1-5; D ambiguous. Trimming left V 8 bases short and J 7 bases short, with 18 bases between. CDR3 length: 14 amino acids. CDR1 is LNHNV and CDR2 is YYDKDF in the germline V gene (reference sequence). As DNA, the CDR3 is TGTGCCACCCAAACTACGTATTCGGGGCAGCCCCAGCATTTT. Amino acids: CATQTTYSGQPQHF.

This chain joins TRBV5-1 and TRBJ1-2; 7 bases align to TRBD1. The CDR3 loop spans 14 amino acids. Germline CDR1 and CDR2: SGHRS and YFSETQ. Losses at the gene ends were 1 base for V and 4 bases for J; bases not matched to a gene: 4. For the CDR3, the DNA is TGCGCCAGCAGCTTGTGGGCAGGGGGCTATGGCTACACCTTC. Encoded protein: CASSLWAGGYGYTF.

As regards this clone: The sample holds other DNA sequences that translate to the same CDR3. V and J are TRBV18 and TRBJ2-4, with 9 bases fitting TRBD2. The CDR3 is 15 amino acids. Germline-derived CDR1 and CDR2 are KGHSH and LQKENI. V was clipped by 2 bases and J by 1 base; unmatched bases: 0. The CDR3 bases are TGTGCCAGCTCACCAAGCGGGGGGGCCAAAAACATTCAGTACTTC. Its translation: CASSPSGGAKNIQYF. The full variable domain, completed using reference TRBV18 and TRBJ2-4, is NAGVMQNPRHLVRRRGQEARLRCSPMKGHSHVYWYRQLPEEGLKFMVYLQKENIIDESGMPKERFSAEFPKEGPSILRIQQVVRGDSAAYFCASSPSGGAKNIQYFGAGTRLSVL.

The chain is built from TRBV7-6 and TRBJ2-3; TRBD2 is a possible D gene (6 bases). V dropped 1 base and J dropped 1 base, with 15 bases sitting between them. The CDR3 consists of 17 residues. CDR1 is SGHVS and CDR2 is FNYEAQ in the germline V gene. DNA of the CDR3: TGTGCCAGCAGCTTAGAGGCCGGGACTCGACGCACAGATACGCAGTATTTT. It is translated as CASSLEAGTRRTDTQYF.

For this clone: One junction end does not reproduce the germline sequence, and a read error may be involved. The chain links TRBV6-2 or TRBV6-3 to TRBJ2-1, with 8 bases that match TRBD2. The germline gives CDR1 MNHEY, CDR2 SVGEGT. The length of the CDR3 is 15 residues. CDR3 protein: CASSYTGGAYNEQFF. In nucleotides, the CDR3 is TGTGCCAGCAGTTATACCGGGGGGGCCTATAATGAGCAGTTCTTC.

The chain combines TRBV5-8 with TRBJ1-2; 7 bases match TRBD1. The germline V gene has CDR1 SGHTS and CDR2 YDEGEE. The CDR3 covers 12 residues. V trimming: 5 bases; J trimming: 7 bases; junction bases outside the gene matches: 5. CDR3 bases: TGTGCCAGCAGGAAACAGGGGCTTGGCTACACCTTC. This gives the protein CASRKQGLGYTF.

V gene TRBV5-1 combines with J gene TRBJ2-6, with 7 nucleotides matching TRBD1. In germline, CDR1 is SGHRS, CDR2 YFSETQ. This CDR3 comprises 17 residues. The V gene end was trimmed by 0 bases and the J gene end by 3 bases; junction bases not matched to a gene: 6. The CDR3: CASSLGQGLVGANVLTF. In nucleotides, the CDR3 is TGCGCCAGCAGCTTGGGACAGGGATTGGTTGGGGCCAACGTCCTGACTTTC.

The rearrangement joins TRBV12-5 to TRBJ2-3; 8 positions agree with TRBD2. Germline trimming cut 3 bases from V and 7 bases from J; bases unmatched to any gene: 6. The CDR3 is made up of 14 amino acids. The germline V gene encodes CDR1 LGHNT and CDR2 FRNRAP. The CDR3 reads CASGLGLAGYTQYF. The CDR3 coding sequence is TGTGCTAGTGGTTTAGGGCTAGCGGGCTATACGCAGTATTTT.

The V gene is TRBV28, the J gene TRBJ1-4; 8 bases agree with TRBD1. CDR1 MDHEN and CDR2 SYDVKM come from the germline V gene. Trimming removed 6 bases from V and 6 bases from J; junction bases left unmatched: 6. This CDR3 region has 14 residues. The CDR3 is CASRRGTGYEKLFF. The CDR3 DNA reads as TGTGCCAGCAGGCGGGGGACAGGTTATGAAAAACTGTTTTTT.

This clone was seen a handful of times. The germline gene is not matched at one end of the junction; a read error may be the cause. V and J are TRBV7-7 and TRBJ1-2, with D perhaps TRBD1 (5 bases). The CDR3 runs 16 residues. CDR1 SSHAT and CDR2 FNYEAQ come from the germline V gene (reference sequence). CDR3 in DNA: TGTGCTAGCAGCTCGCAGGGACTGAGAACTAACTATGGCTACACCTTC. It specifies CASSSQGLRTNYGYTF.

This chain joins TRBV5-1 and TRBJ2-2; 8 nucleotides align to TRBD2. The V and J ends lost 6 bases and 4 bases, in that order; junction bases with no gene match: 14. Germline V gene sequence: CDR1 SGHRS, CDR2 YFSETQ. This CDR3 region has 17 residues. The CDR3 spells CASTASGSTLITGELFF. The DNA of the CDR3 is TGCGCCAGCACCGCTAGCGGGTCGACGCTCATCACCGGGGAGCTGTTTTTT.